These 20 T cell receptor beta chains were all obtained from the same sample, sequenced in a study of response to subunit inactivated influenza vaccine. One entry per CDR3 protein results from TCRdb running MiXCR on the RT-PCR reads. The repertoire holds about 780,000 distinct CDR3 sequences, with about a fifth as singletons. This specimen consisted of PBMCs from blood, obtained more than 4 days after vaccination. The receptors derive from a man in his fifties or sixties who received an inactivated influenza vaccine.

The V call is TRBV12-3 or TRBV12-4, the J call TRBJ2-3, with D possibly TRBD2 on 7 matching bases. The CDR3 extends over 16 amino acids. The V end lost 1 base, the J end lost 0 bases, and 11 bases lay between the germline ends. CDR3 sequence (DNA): TGTGCCAGCAGTTTAGGAAGGGGGGGGAGCACAGATACGCAGTATTTT. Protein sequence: CASSLGRGGSTDTQYF.

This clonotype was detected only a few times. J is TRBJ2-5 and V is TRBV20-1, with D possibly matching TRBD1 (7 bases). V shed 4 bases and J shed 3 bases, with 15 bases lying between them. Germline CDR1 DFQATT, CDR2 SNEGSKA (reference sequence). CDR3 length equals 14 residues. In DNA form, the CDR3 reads TGCAGTGCTACGCAGGGGGGTTTCGAAGAGACCCAGTACTTC. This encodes CSATQGGFEETQYF.

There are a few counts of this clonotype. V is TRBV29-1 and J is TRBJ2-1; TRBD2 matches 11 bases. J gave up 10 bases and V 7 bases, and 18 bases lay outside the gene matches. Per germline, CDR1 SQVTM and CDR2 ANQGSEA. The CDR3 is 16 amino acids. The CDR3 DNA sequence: TGCAGCGGTGGGTTTACCGGGACTAGCGGTCTGGGAGAGCAGTTCTTC. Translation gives CSGGFTGTSGLGEQFF.

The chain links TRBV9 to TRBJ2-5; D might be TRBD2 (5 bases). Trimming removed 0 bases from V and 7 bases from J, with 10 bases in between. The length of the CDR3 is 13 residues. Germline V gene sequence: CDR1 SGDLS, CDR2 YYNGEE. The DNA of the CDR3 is TGTGCCAGCAGCGTAGAAGGGAGAGGGACCCAGTACTTC. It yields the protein CASSVEGRGTQYF.

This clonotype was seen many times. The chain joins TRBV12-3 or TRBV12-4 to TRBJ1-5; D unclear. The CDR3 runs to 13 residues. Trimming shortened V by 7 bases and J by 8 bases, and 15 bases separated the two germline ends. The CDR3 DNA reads TGTGCCAGCAATTGGCAGGAGGGTGAGCCCCAGCATTTT. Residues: CASNWQEGEPQHF.

This CDR3 reads CASSQVADVYEQYF. The DNA for the CDR3 is TGTGCCAGCAGCCAAGTGGCGGACGTCTACGAGCAGTACTTC. The rearrangement links TRBV3-1 to TRBJ2-7, with D unresolved. V shed 1 base and J shed 3 bases, with 10 bases lying between them. CDR1 is LGHDT, CDR2 YNNKEL, per germline (reference sequence). The CDR3 is 14 amino acids.

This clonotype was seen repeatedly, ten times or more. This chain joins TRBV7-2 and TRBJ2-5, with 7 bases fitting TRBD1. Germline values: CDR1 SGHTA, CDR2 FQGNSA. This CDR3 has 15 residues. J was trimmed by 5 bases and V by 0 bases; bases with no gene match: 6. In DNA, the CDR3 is TGTGCCAGCAGCTTAGCCACAGGGGCTGGGGAGACCCAGTACTTC. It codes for CASSLATGAGETQYF.

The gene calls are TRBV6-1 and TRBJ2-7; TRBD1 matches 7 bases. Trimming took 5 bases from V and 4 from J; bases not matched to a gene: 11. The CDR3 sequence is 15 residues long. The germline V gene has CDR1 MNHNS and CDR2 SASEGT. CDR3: CASSPRGGAGYEQYF. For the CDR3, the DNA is TGTGCCAGCAGTCCGAGAGGGGGCGCGGGTTACGAGCAGTACTTC.

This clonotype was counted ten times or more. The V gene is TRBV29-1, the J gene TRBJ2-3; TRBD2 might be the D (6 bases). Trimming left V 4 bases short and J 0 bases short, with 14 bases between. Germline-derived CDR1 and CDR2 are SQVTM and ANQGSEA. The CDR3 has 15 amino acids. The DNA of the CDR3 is TGCAGCGTTGGGTTGTGGGAGGAGAGCACAGATACGCAGTATTTT. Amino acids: CSVGLWEESTDTQYF.

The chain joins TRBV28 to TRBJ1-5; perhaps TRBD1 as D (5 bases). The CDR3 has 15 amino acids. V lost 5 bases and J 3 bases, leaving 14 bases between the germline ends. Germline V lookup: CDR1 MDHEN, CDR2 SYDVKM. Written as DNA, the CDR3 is TGTGCCAGCAGTGGCTTGCCAGGGTACAATCAGCCCCAGCATTTT. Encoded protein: CASSGLPGYNQPQHF.

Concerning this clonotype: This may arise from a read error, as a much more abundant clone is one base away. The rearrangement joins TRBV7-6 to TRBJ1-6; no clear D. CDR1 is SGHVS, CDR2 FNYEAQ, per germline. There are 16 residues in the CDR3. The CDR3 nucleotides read TGTTCCAGCAGCTTATTTGAGAGCTCCTATAATTCACCCCTCCACTTT. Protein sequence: CSSSLFESSYNSPLHF.

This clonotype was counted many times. The CDR3 reads CASSPDLTGGPRNEQFF. The CDR3, as DNA: TGTGCCAGCAGCCCCGATTTGACGGGGGGGCCGAGGAATGAGCAGTTCTTC. The J gene is TRBJ2-1, the V gene TRBV4-2; 8 positions match TRBD2. V was clipped by 4 bases and J by 7 bases; unmatched bases: 15. This CDR3 has 17 residues. Germline CDR1 is LGHNA and CDR2 is YNFKEQ.

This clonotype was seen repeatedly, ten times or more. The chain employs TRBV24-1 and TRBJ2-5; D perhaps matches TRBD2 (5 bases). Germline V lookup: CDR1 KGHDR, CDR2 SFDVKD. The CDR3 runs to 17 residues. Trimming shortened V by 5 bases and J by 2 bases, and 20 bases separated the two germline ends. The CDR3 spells CATSAPEGYGPQETQYF. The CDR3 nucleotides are TGTGCCACCAGTGCCCCTGAGGGATACGGGCCGCAAGAGACCCAGTACTTC.

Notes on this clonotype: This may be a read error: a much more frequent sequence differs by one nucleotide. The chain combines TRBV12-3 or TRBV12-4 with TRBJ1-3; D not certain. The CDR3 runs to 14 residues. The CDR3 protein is CASSLSSSGNTVYF. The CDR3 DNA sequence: TGTGCCAGCAGTTTAAGTAGCTCTGGAAACACCGTATATTTT.

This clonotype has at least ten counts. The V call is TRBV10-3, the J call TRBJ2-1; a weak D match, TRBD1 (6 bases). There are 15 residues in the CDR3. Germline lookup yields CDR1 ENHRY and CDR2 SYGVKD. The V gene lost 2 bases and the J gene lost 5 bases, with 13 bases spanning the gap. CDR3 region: CAISEVSGVNNEQFF. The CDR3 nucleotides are TGTGCCATCAGTGAGGTTTCAGGGGTGAACAATGAGCAGTTCTTC.

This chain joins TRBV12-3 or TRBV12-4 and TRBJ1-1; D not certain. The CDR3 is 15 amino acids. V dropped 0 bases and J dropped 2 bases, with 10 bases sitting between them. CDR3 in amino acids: CASSLADKLNTEAFF. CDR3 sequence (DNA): TGTGCCAGCAGTTTAGCTGATAAGCTAAACACTGAAGCTTTCTTT.

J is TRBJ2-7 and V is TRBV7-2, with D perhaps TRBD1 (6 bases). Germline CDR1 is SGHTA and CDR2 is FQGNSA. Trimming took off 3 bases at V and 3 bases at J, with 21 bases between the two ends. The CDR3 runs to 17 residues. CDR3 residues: CASSFQFPARGGYEQYF. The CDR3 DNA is TGTGCCAGCAGCTTCCAGTTTCCCGCCAGGGGTGGCTACGAGCAGTACTTC.

The CDR3 sequence is CASSFPLGRAGRETQYF. The CDR3, as DNA: TGTGCCAGCAGTTTCCCCCTTGGACGAGCGGGACGGGAGACCCAGTACTTC. The chain combines TRBV27 with TRBJ2-5; 7 bases match TRBD2. The V segment lost 3 bases and the J segment 5 bases; nucleotides outside the gene matches: 15. The CDR3 extends over 17 amino acids. Looked up from germline, CDR1 is MNHEY and CDR2 is SMNVEV (reference sequence).

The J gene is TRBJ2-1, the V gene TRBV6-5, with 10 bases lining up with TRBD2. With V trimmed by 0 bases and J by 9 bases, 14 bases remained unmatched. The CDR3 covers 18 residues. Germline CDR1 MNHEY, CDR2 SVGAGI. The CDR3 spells CASSYSGPSGSLGFEQFF. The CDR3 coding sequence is TGTGCCAGCAGTTACTCAGGCCCTAGCGGGAGCCTCGGATTTGAGCAGTTCTTC.

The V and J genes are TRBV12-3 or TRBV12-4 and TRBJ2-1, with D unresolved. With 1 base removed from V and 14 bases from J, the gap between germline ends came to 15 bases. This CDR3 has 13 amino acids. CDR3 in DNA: TGTGCCAGCAGTTTAGGTGGTTTAAGGGATGAGTTCTTC. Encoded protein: CASSLGGLRDEFF.